Each of the 7 T cell receptor beta chains below was sequenced from the same sample in a study of blood T cell repertoires in COVID-19. Profiled with immunoSEQ multiplex PCR; TCRdb holds only in-frame clones, not every one. The sample lists some 160,000 clones; about 85% were seen once. Source material: peripheral blood. These receptors all stem from a woman of 80 years or more with COVID-19, enrolled during active disease.

Written as DNA, the CDR3 is TGTGCCAGCAGCCCAAGAGGGGGGGCGGGCAATGAGCAGTTCTTC. Its translation: CASSPRGGAGNEQFF. This chain joins TRBV3-1 (or the pseudogene TRBV3-2) and TRBJ2-1, with a tentative D call TRBD2 (7 bases). This CDR3 comprises 15 residues. Trimming removed 4 bases at V and 6 bases at J, with 16 bases between. Germline CDR1 is LGHDT and CDR2 is YNNKEL (reference sequence).

The chain joins TRBV6-2 or TRBV6-3 to TRBJ1-5, with D possibly being TRBD1 (6 bases). V dropped 4 bases and J dropped 12 bases, with 13 bases sitting between them. The CDR3 extends over 12 amino acids. Germline V gives CDR1 MNHEY, CDR2 SVGEGT. The CDR3 is CASSSRQVHQHF. CDR3 sequence (DNA): TGTGCCAGCAGTTCACGACAGGTTCACCAGCATTTT.

The rearrangement joins TRBV6-5 to TRBJ2-3; 8 bases are a match to TRBD2. From germline, CDR1 is MNHEY and CDR2 SVGAGI. V shed 5 bases, J shed 3 bases, and the junction held 4 bases outside the gene matches. The CDR3 has 14 residues. The CDR3, as DNA: TGTGCCAGCAGTCTGACTAGCGAAACAGATACGCAGTATTTT. Amino acids: CASSLTSETDTQYF.

The chain carries TRBV28 and TRBJ1-2; D is ambiguous. Germline loops: CDR1 MDHEN, CDR2 SYDVKM. The CDR3 contains 12 residues. V dropped 6 bases and J dropped 8 bases, with 13 bases sitting between them. CDR3 DNA sequence: TGTGCCAGCAGCGGCCAGGCGGGGGGCTACACCTTC. Its protein product is CASSGQAGGYTF.

DNA for the CDR3: TGTGCCTGGAGTGTAAGGGGAAAGATGGGGATGTTGACTAATGAAAAACTGTTTTTT. Translation gives CAWSVRGKMGMLTNEKLFF. V is TRBV30 and J is TRBJ1-4, with D possibly TRBD1 on 5 matching bases. The CDR3 extends over 19 amino acids. The V gene lost 0 bases and the J gene lost 2 bases, with 22 bases spanning the gap. Germline CDR1 reads GTSNPN; CDR2 reads SVGIG (reference sequence).

The chain links TRBV6-2 or TRBV6-3 to TRBJ2-1, with TRBD1 matching over 10 bases. The V segment lost 4 bases and the J segment 6 bases; nucleotides outside the gene matches: 6. The CDR3 runs to 15 residues. Germline loops: CDR1 MNHEY, CDR2 SVGEGT. CDR3 sequence (DNA): TGTGCCAGCAGTTTAATGGGGACAGGGGTCAATGAGCAGTTCTTC. Its translation is CASSLMGTGVNEQFF.

The chain carries TRBV5-4 and TRBJ1-6; no firm D call. Trimming took off 1 base at V and 7 bases at J, with 9 bases between the two ends. The CDR3 extends over 14 amino acids. Germline V gene lookup returns CDR1 SGHNT and CDR2 YYREEE (reference sequence). CDR3 bases: TGTGCCAGCAGCTTGTGGTGGGAGAATTCACCCCTCCACTTT. Translation gives CASSLWWENSPLHF.